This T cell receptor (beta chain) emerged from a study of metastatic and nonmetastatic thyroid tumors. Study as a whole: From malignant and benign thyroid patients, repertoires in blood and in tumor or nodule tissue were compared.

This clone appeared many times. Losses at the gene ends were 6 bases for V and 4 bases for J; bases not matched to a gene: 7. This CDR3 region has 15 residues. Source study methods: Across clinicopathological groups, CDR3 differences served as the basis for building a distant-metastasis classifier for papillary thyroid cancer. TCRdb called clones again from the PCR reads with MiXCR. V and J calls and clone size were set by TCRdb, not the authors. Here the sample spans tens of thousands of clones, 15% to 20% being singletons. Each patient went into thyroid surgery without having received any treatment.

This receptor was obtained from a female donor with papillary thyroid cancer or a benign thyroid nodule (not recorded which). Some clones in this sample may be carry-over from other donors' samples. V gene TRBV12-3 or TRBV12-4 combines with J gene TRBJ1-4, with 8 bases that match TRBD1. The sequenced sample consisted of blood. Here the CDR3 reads CASSMQGAGNEKLFF. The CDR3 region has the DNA TGTGCCAGCAGCATGCAGGGGGCTGGTAATGAAAAACTGTTTTTT.